This TCR beta chain derives from a study of tumor-infiltrating lymphocytes in primary liver carcinoma. Germline DNA was also extracted, and blood RNA was taken from unsorted whole blood. Worth noting for this clonotype: This sequence may be a read error, since a much larger clone differs from it by one base.

Researchers generated TCR beta cDNA from 500 to 600 ng of total RNA, relying on a constant-region primer. ARM-PCR was slightly modified, and three nested multiplex PCR rounds with it gave rise to the TCR beta libraries. Forward primers for TRBV1-TRBV30 and a C-beta reverse primer served the first two PCR rounds, at roughly 10 cycles each. TCRdb re-derived calls from the multiplex PCR reads in MiXCR, one entry per CDR3 protein. The sample includes under 200,000 distinct CDR3 sequences, around 60% of them seen just once. Germline V gives CDR1 MNHNY, CDR2 SVGAGI (reference sequence). The CDR3 covers 17 residues.

The specimen was peripheral blood. The receptor was derived from a woman aged 60 to 75 with primary liver carcinoma and hepatitis B virus infection. The genes are TRBV6-6 and TRBJ2-3, with D perhaps matching TRBD1 or TRBD2 (5 bases each). Here the CDR3 DNA reads TGTACCAGCAGTTACTCCATCGGGGCGCGGGGCACAGATACGCAGTATTTT. It yields the protein CTSSYSIGARGTDTQYF.